The 20 T cell receptor beta chains given below trace back to one sample, sequenced in a study of CD8+CD57+ T cells in acquired aplastic anemia. In patients chosen for sequencing, flow cytometry had shown CD8+CD57+ cell expansion. Investigators profiled TCR beta VDJ and CDR3 from genomic DNA template. MiXCR, run by TCRdb on the reads, gives a single entry per CDR3 protein. The profile shows 150,000 to 180,000 distinct CDR3 sequences, around half of them singletons. The sample consisted of sorted CD4+, CD8+, or CD8+CD57+ T cells (not recorded which) from PBMCs. These receptors all stem from a human donor with aplastic anemia.

This clonotype was recorded at least ten times. J is TRBJ1-4 and V is TRBV7-9; D unresolved. This CDR3 is built from 12 residues. CDR1 and CDR2 (germline): SEHNR, FQNEAQ (reference sequence). V was trimmed by 1 base and J by 7 bases, leaving 4 bases between them. Here the CDR3 reads CASSLDFEKLFF. The DNA of the CDR3 is TGTGCCAGCAGCTTAGACTTTGAAAAACTGTTTTTT.

The J gene is TRBJ2-5, the V gene TRBV7-9; TRBD2 agrees at 7 bases. The CDR3 consists of 12 residues. With 8 bases clipped from V and 4 bases from J, the junction kept 4 bases outside the gene matches. Germline V CDR1 and CDR2: SEHNR, FQNEAQ (reference sequence). CDR3 bases: TGTGCCAGCTCCGGCGGGAGAGAGACCCAGTACTTC. Translated, it gives CASSGGRETQYF.

As to this clonotype: This clone may be a read error of a much larger clone one base away. The chain joins TRBV6-2 or TRBV6-3 to TRBJ2-7; tentatively, D is TRBD1 (6 bases). The CDR3 length is 12 residues. Trimming took off 5 bases at V and 9 bases at J, with 14 bases between the two ends. In germline, CDR1 is MNHEY, CDR2 SVGEGT. Here the CDR3 DNA reads TGTGCCAGCAGTCTTCAGGGGCTTGGGCAGTACTTC. Translated: CASSLQGLGQYF.

The J gene is TRBJ2-7, the V gene TRBV4-2; 7 bases line up with TRBD1. Germline values: CDR1 LGHNA, CDR2 YNFKEQ. V lost 0 bases to trimming and J lost 2 bases; unmatched junction nucleotides: 4. CDR3 length: 15 residues. DNA of the CDR3: TGTGCCAGCAGCCAAGAAGGGACAGTTGCCTACGAGCAGTACTTC. This codes for CASSQEGTVAYEQYF.

As concerns this clonotype: Compared with germline, one end of the junction differs, possibly owing to a read error. V and J are TRBV15 and TRBJ1-2; unclear D gene. Germline-derived CDR1 and CDR2 are LNHNV and YYDKDF (reference sequence). CDR3 size: 15 residues. The CDR3 here is CATSRDQEGNYGYTF. CDR3 sequence (DNA): TGTGCCACCAGCAGAGATCAAGAGGGCAACTACGGCTACACCTTC.

This clonotype was found a few times. The V and J genes are TRBV7-2 and TRBJ2-7; 10 bases fit TRBD2. V gave up 0 bases and J gave up 3 bases; unmatched junction bases: 5. The germline gives CDR1 SGHTA, CDR2 FQGNSA. The CDR3 consists of 16 residues. CDR3 nucleotide sequence: TGTGCCAGCAGCTTAGCGTGGTCTAGCGGGAGCTACGAGCAGTACTTC. Translated: CASSLAWSSGSYEQYF.

The CDR3 region has the DNA TGTGCCAGCAGCGCGGACAGGGGGCATGGCTACACCTTC. It encodes CASSADRGHGYTF. V is TRBV7-9 and J is TRBJ1-2; TRBD1 aligns across 11 bases. CDR3 length equals 13 residues. Germline lookup yields CDR1 SEHNR and CDR2 FQNEAQ (reference sequence). Trimming cost V 5 bases and J 6 bases; bases outside gene matches: 2.

This clonotype was counted at least ten times. The chain carries TRBV4-2 and TRBJ2-7, with D hard to call. This CDR3 comprises 13 residues. Looked up from germline, CDR1 is LGHNA and CDR2 is YNFKEQ. Trimming cost V 0 bases and J 5 bases, with 8 bases left between them. The CDR3 loop reads CASSQERQNEQYF. The DNA for the CDR3 is TGTGCCAGCAGCCAAGAGCGGCAAAACGAGCAGTACTTC.

This clonotype was observed at least ten times. V is TRBV5-4 and J is TRBJ2-1, with 9 bases fitting TRBD2. V shed 5 bases, J shed 0 bases, and the junction held 6 bases outside the gene matches. Germline CDR1 and CDR2: SGHNT and YYREEE (reference sequence). The CDR3 contains 16 residues. The DNA of the CDR3 is TGTGCCAGCAGGCAACGACTAGCGGACTCCTACAATGAGCAGTTCTTC. It codes for CASRQRLADSYNEQFF.

The gene calls are TRBV12-3 or TRBV12-4 and TRBJ2-7; the D is unclear. V was clipped by 7 bases and J by 3 bases, with 7 bases between them. CDR3 length: 11 amino acids. CDR3 in amino acids: CASKGGYEQYF. The CDR3 nucleotides are TGTGCCAGCAAAGGCGGCTACGAGCAGTACTTC.

This clonotype was found a few times. The chain has TRBV7-3 and TRBJ1-6, with D hard to call. The CDR3 runs 13 residues. Germline V gene sequence: CDR1 SGHTA, CDR2 FQGTGA. V was pared by 6 bases and J by 3 bases, with 6 bases between. The CDR3 DNA sequence: TGTGCCAGCAGTCGTCTCTATAATTCACCCCTCCACTTT. Translated: CASSRLYNSPLHF.

The table lists this clonotype with many counts. The V and J genes are TRBV6-1 and TRBJ1-5, with TRBD1 matching 7 bases. Germline CDR1 and CDR2: MNHNS and SASEGT. Unmatched junction bases numbered 4, after V lost 6 bases and J lost 2 bases. CDR3 length: 14 residues. CDR3 residues: CASRRTGRNQPQHF. As DNA, the CDR3 is TGTGCCAGCAGACGGACAGGTCGCAATCAGCCCCAGCATTTT.

The chain employs TRBV20-1 and TRBJ2-3; D is unclear. Germline CDR1 and CDR2: DFQATT and SNEGSKA (reference sequence). V lost 0 bases and J 0 bases, leaving 10 bases between the germline ends. CDR3 length: 15 amino acids. This chain's CDR3 is CSARERGRSTDTQYF. For the CDR3, the DNA is TGCAGTGCTAGAGAAAGAGGACGGAGCACAGATACGCAGTATTTT.

This clonotype was seen more than once but under ten times. The genes are TRBV29-1 and TRBJ1-2; 8 nucleotides line up with TRBD1. Losses at the gene ends were 5 bases for V and 7 bases for J; bases not matched to a gene: 6. The CDR3 length is 12 residues. Germline V lookup: CDR1 SQVTM, CDR2 ANQGSEA. The CDR3 spells CSVIGTGFGYTF. CDR3 coding DNA: TGCAGCGTTATCGGGACAGGCTTTGGCTACACCTTC.

The chain couples TRBV7-2 to TRBJ2-7; TRBD2 matches 10 bases. Germline loops: CDR1 SGHTA, CDR2 FQGNSA. The CDR3 has 15 amino acids. Unmatched junction bases numbered 5, after V lost 4 bases and J lost 2 bases. For the CDR3, the DNA is TGTGCCAGCAGCTACGGACTAGCGGTTACCTACGAGCAGTACTTC. This codes for CASSYGLAVTYEQYF.

CDR3 DNA sequence: TGCAGTGCCAGTTATAGAGGTAGAGTGCCCCAGCATTTT. Protein sequence: CSASYRGRVPQHF. This rearrangement joins TRBV20-1 to TRBJ1-5; D remains ambiguous. This CDR3 has 13 residues. The ends were cut back, 6 bases at V and 9 bases at J, with 18 bases in the middle. Germline V gives CDR1 DFQATT, CDR2 SNEGSKA (reference sequence).

V usage is TRBV5-6 and J usage is TRBJ2-7, with 7 bases fitting TRBD2. V lost 5 bases, J lost 4 bases, and 9 bases stayed unmatched. The CDR3 has 14 residues. CDR1 is SGHDT, CDR2 YYEEEE, per germline. The DNA of the CDR3 is TGTGCCAGCAGAAAACAGCCGGGGGGATACGAGCAGTACTTC. Protein product: CASRKQPGGYEQYF.

This rearrangement joins TRBV11-1 to TRBJ2-3; 11 bases align to TRBD2. Germline V gene data show CDR1 as SGHAT and CDR2 as FQDESV (reference sequence). Losses at the gene ends were 5 bases for V and 2 bases for J; bases not matched to a gene: 6. The CDR3 is 16 residues long. The CDR3 DNA sequence: TGTGCCAGCAGCCCCTCACTAGCGGGAGTCACAGATACGCAGTATTTT. Translation: CASSPSLAGVTDTQYF.

This clonotype was observed a handful of times. This sequence joins TRBV19 and TRBJ1-2; the match to TRBD1 covers 9 bases. The CDR3 extends over 13 amino acids. Germline lookup yields CDR1 LNHDA and CDR2 SQIVND (reference sequence). V lost 8 bases and J lost 0; bases outside the gene matches: 1. CDR3 nucleotide sequence: TGTGCCAGTCGGACAGGGGCTAACTATGGCTACACCTTC. It specifies CASRTGANYGYTF.

The J gene is TRBJ2-7, the V gene TRBV15; 10 bases line up with TRBD1. Germline values: CDR1 LNHNV, CDR2 YYDKDF (reference sequence). V dropped 3 bases and J dropped 3; count of bases not matched to a gene: 2. The CDR3 covers 14 residues. DNA for the CDR3: TGTGCCACCAGCAGTGGGACAGGGGACTACGAGCAGTACTTC. It yields the protein CATSSGTGDYEQYF.